The 9 T cell receptor beta chains presented below share a single source sample, sequenced in a study of T cell repertoires in cytomegalovirus infection (dated by TCRdb to about 2019). The treatment or condition label for this specimen denotes: in vitro stimulation with specific CMV peptide epitopes to enrich CMV-specific T cells. Instrument on record: Illumina HiSeq 1500. The public reads were reprocessed in TCRdb via fastp at Q25 and MiXCR, keeping in-frame beta chains. Each entry is one CDR3 protein sequence, shown with its most common DNA and genes. For this sample the table gives about a million distinct CDR3 sequences, of which around a third were detected only once. The top ten clonotypes cover over 11% of the sample. These receptors are not linked to any known antigen. This material consisted of cultured CD8+ T cells from PBMCs, taken from culture after CMV antigen stimulation. The receptors come from a human donor in good health (CMV status not recorded). Some clones in this sample may be carry-over from other donors' samples.

The chain employs TRBV15 and TRBJ2-3; D remains unclear. V was pared by 6 bases and J by 6 bases, with 16 bases between. The length of the CDR3 is 14 residues. CDR1 is LNHNV and CDR2 is YYDKDF in the germline V gene (reference sequence). The CDR3 DNA reads TGTGCCACCAGTAGCTTGGGATCGGAGGATACGCAGTATTTT. Translation gives CATSSLGSEDTQYF.

This chain connects TRBV27 to TRBJ2-1, with 12 bases matching TRBD2. CDR1 and CDR2 (germline): MNHEY, SMNVEV (reference sequence). V gave up 5 bases and J gave up 6 bases; unmatched junction bases: 11. The length of the CDR3 is 17 residues. CDR3 sequence: CASSPGLAGGISNEQFF. As DNA, the CDR3 is TGTGCCAGCAGTCCAGGCCTAGCGGGGGGGATCTCCAATGAGCAGTTCTTC.

This clonotype was detected a few times. A far larger clone is one nucleotide away, so this likely arose from a read error. The rearrangement links TRBV7-9 to TRBJ2-7, with D hard to call. The CDR3 totals 12 residues. Germline CDR1 is SEHNR and CDR2 is FQNEAQ (reference sequence). Trimming removed 6 bases from V and 0 bases from J, with 6 bases in between. This CDR3 reads CASRPSSYEQYF. The CDR3, as DNA: TGTGCCAGCAGACCGAGCTCCTACGAGCAGTACTTC.

As for this clonotype: The junction shows a germline mismatch at one end, possibly a read error. V and J are TRBV6-8 and TRBJ1-1; no clear D. CDR1 and CDR2 from the germline V gene are MNHGY and SAAAGT. This CDR3 is built from 13 residues. CDR3 DNA: TGTGTCAGCAGTACACCAACGAACACTGAAGCTTTCTTT. Translated, it gives CVSSTPTNTEAFF.

This clonotype was picked up many times. J is TRBJ2-5 and V is TRBV20-1, with unresolved D. This CDR3 region has 16 residues. The germline V and J ends were trimmed by 5 bases and 5 bases, with 24 bases remaining between them. Germline lookup yields CDR1 DFQATT and CDR2 SNEGSKA (reference sequence). In nucleotides, the CDR3 is TGCAGTGCTCTCGTAGAGCCTCTCGCTCCGGTCGAGACCCAGTACTTC. It codes for CSALVEPLAPVETQYF.

CDR3: CASSFGRAYEQYV. The CDR3 DNA sequence: TGTGCCAGCAGTTTTGGACGGGCATACGAGCAGTACGTC. The chain joins TRBV27 to TRBJ2-7, with D hard to call. The germline gives CDR1 MNHEY, CDR2 SMNVEV (reference sequence). The CDR3 extends over 13 amino acids. V was pared by 3 bases and J by 4 bases, with 10 bases between.

The V gene is TRBV27, the J gene TRBJ2-3, with TRBD2 matching 10 bases. Unmatched junction bases numbered 13, after V lost 5 bases and J lost 8 bases. Per the germline V gene, CDR1 is MNHEY and CDR2 is SMNVEV (reference sequence). The CDR3 has 16 residues. The CDR3 coding sequence is TGTGCCAGCAGTCTGAGGACTAGCGGTAATCCAGTTACGCAGTATTTT. It translates to CASSLRTSGNPVTQYF.

V is TRBV12-3 or TRBV12-4 and J is TRBJ1-6; D remains ambiguous. CDR3 length: 14 amino acids. Trimming took 1 base from V and 11 from J, leaving 12 bases between them. This chain's CDR3 is CASSLGDKGTPLHF. CDR3 nucleotide sequence: TGTGCCAGCAGTTTAGGCGACAAAGGAACACCCCTCCACTTT.

A word on this clonotype: This may arise from a read error, as a much more abundant clone is one base away. This chain connects TRBV6-1 to TRBJ2-5; 9 bases line up with TRBD2. The CDR3 extends over 15 amino acids. J was trimmed by 1 base and V by 4 bases; bases with no gene match: 4. In germline, CDR1 is MNHNS, CDR2 SASEGT. CDR3 protein: CASSASGDRQETQYF. CDR3 in DNA: TGTGCCAGCAGTGCTAGCGGGGACCGCCAAGAGACCCAGTACTTC.